This entry concerns a single TCR beta chain. Its antigen is unidentified. Germline CDR1 is MGHRA and CDR2 is YSYEKL. V dropped 2 bases and J dropped 0 bases, with 13 bases sitting between them. This CDR3 has 17 residues. This specimen belongs to a study of T cell repertoires in cytomegalovirus infection. The wider study: Selection of CMV epitopes for the study included recently identified HLA-C-restricted and well-studied HLA-B-restricted ones. Through public TCR beta signatures, both CMV infection and matching HLA type were indicated.

TCRdb passed the reads through MiXCR, listing each CDR3 protein once. The table lists 45,000 to 65,000 distinct CDR3 sequences, roughly 21% of them singletons. General study findings and limits: Cumulative public TCR beta family frequency identified CMV carriers with the relevant HLA. The ex vivo response was dominated by HLA-C-restricted CMV-specific TCR beta clonotypes.

The clonotype comes from a human donor in good health (CMV status not recorded). Some clones in this sample may be carry-over from other donors' samples. The sample here was CD8+ T cells from cultured PBMCs, taken from culture after CMV antigen stimulation. The V call is TRBV4-1, the J call TRBJ1-4; no reliable D call. CDR3 nucleotide sequence: TGCGCCAGCAGCCAATGGTCCGGCCTAGCAACTAATGAAAAACTGTTTTTT. Its translation: CASSQWSGLATNEKLFF.